Listed here is a single T cell receptor beta chain. Its target is unknown. These data are taken from a study of T cell responses to AZD1222 COVID-19 vaccine. Background on the study: The analysis combined second doses at about 4 or about 12 weeks.

Study-wide findings and caveats: CD4 TCRs covered the whole spike, strongest at regions 160-218 and 743-854. Two AZD1222 administrations were followed by greater Spike-specific TCR breadth and depth. Repertoire sampling happened only post peak T cell response.

Germline CDR1 is SGHTA and CDR2 is FQGNSA. Between the trimmed V and J ends, which lost 2 bases and 6 bases, there was a span of 14 bases. The length of the CDR3 is 15 residues. The assay was immunoSEQ multiplex PCR, and TCRdb's table has in-frame clones only and misses some. The sample has about 150,000 clones; under 95% are singletons. The sequence came from an adult in good health. V is TRBV7-2 and J is TRBJ2-1, with D perhaps TRBD1 or TRBD2 (5 bases each). This specimen consisted of peripheral blood, obtained on day 0 of AZD1222 vaccination. Written as DNA, the CDR3 is TGTGCCAGCAGCTTATGGCGGGTGCAGGGCAATGAGCAGTTCTTC. Protein: CASSLWRVQGNEQFF.